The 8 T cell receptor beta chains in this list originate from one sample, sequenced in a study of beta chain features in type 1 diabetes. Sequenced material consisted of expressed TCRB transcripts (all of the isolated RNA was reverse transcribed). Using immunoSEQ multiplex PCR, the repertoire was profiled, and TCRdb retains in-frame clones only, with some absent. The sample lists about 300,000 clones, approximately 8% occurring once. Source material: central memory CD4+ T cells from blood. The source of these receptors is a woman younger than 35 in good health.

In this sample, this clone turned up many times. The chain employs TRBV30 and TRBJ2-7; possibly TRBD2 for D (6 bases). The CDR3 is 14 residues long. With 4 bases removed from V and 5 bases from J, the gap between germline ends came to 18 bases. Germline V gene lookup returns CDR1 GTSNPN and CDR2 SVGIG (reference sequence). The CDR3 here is CAWNTVGGAHEQYF. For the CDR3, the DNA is TGTGCCTGGAATACGGTCGGCGGGGCCCACGAGCAGTACTTC.

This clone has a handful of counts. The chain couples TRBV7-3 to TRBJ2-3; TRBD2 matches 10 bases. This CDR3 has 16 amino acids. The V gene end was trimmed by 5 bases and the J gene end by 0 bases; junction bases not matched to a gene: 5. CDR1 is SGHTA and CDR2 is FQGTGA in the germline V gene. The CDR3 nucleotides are TGTGCCAGCAGCATAATAGCGGGAGGCAGCACAGATACGCAGTATTTT. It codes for CASSIIAGGSTDTQYF. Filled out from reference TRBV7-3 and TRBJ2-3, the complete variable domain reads GAGVSQTPSNKVTEKGKYVELRCDPISGHTALYWYRQSLGQGPEFLIYFQGTGAADDSGLPNDRFFAVRPEGSVSTLKIQRTERGDSAVYLCASSIIAGGSTDTQYFGPGTRLTVL.

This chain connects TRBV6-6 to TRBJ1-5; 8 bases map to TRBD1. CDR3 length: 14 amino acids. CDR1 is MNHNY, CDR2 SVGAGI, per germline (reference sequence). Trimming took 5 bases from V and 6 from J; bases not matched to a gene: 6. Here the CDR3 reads CASSALTGVQPQHF. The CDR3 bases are TGTGCCAGCAGTGCGCTGACAGGGGTTCAGCCCCAGCATTTT.

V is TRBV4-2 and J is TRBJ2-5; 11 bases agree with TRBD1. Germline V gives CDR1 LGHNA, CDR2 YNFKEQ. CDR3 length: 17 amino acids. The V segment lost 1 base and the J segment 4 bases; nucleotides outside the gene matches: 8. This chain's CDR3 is CASSQGSGTGGGETQYF. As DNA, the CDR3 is TGTGCCAGCAGCCAAGGGTCCGGGACAGGGGGAGGAGAGACCCAGTACTTC.

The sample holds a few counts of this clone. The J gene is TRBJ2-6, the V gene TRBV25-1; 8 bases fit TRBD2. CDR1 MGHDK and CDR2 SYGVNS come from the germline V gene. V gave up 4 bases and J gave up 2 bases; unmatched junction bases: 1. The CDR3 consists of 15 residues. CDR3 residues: CASSAGGTGANVLTF. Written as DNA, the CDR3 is TGTGCCAGCAGTGCGGGAGGGACTGGGGCCAACGTCCTGACTTTC.

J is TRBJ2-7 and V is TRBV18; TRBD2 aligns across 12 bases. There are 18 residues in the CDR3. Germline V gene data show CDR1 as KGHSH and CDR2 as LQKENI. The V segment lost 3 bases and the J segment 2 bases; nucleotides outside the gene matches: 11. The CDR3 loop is CASSPGLAGGLQTYEQYF. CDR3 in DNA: TGTGCCAGCTCACCGGGACTAGCGGGCGGCCTACAGACCTACGAGCAGTACTTC. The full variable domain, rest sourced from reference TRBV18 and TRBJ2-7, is NAGVMQNPRHLVRRRGQEARLRCSPMKGHSHVYWYRQLPEEGLKFMVYLQKENIIDESGMPKERFSAEFPKEGPSILRIQQVVRGDSAAYFCASSPGLAGGLQTYEQYFGPGTRLTVT.

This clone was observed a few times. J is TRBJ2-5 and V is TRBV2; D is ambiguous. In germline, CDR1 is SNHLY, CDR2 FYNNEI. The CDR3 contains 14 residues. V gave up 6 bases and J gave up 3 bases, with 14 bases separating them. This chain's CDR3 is CASSQQTWEETQYF. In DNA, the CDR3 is TGTGCCAGCAGCCAACAGACCTGGGAAGAGACCCAGTACTTC.

The CDR3 nucleotides read TGTGCTAGTGGTTTGGTTCCGGGACAAGGGGATGGCTACACCTTC. It translates to CASGLVPGQGDGYTF. The chain combines TRBV12-5 with TRBJ1-2; TRBD1 is a possible D gene (6 bases). Germline V gene lookup returns CDR1 LGHNT and CDR2 FRNRAP. The CDR3 consists of 15 residues. Trimming took 0 bases from V and 6 from J, leaving 14 bases between them. Using reference TRBV12-5 and TRBJ1-2 for the parts outside the CDR3, the full variable domain is DARVTQTPRHKVTEMGQEVTMRCQPILGHNTVFWYRQTMMQGLELLAYFRNRAPLDDSGMPKDRFSAEMPDATLATLKIQPSEPRDSAVYFCASGLVPGQGDGYTFGSGTRLTVV.